The rows below give T cell receptor beta chains drawn from one sample of a study of CD8+CD57+ T cells in acquired aplastic anemia. In TCRdb, the reads were re-called with MiXCR into one record per CDR3 protein. The sample holds under 40,000 distinct CDR3 sequences, approximately 73% seen once. Sequencing input: sorted CD4+, CD8+, or CD8+CD57+ T cells (not recorded which) from PBMCs. Source of these receptors: a human donor in good health, serving as a control. Each CDR3 is given with its conserved first and last residue. D genes are given only for firm matches. Not all rows give a size; the values are once, few, many and, for expanded clones, a class.

.	TRBD1	TRBV5-6	TRBJ1-2	TGTGCCAGCAGCTTTACCGGGACAGGGAATGGCTACACCTTC	CASSFTGTGNGYTF
few	.	TRBV7-9	TRBJ1-2	TGTGCCAGCAGCCCCTACTCGGGAGGATCCTATGGCTACACCTTC	CASSPYSGGSYGYTF
.	.	TRBV10-3	TRBJ2-7	TGTGCCATCAGTGCACCTACGTCTTACGAGCAGTACTTC	CAISAPTSYEQYF
.	TRBD1	TRBV15	TRBJ2-7	TGTGCCACCAGCCGAACGACAGGGGGGTATAACGAGCAGTACTTC	CATSRTTGGYNEQYF
.	.	TRBV15	TRBJ1-6	TGTGCCACCAGCAGGGGGGAGATACCGCCCGTTTCACCCCTCCACTTT	CATSRGEIPPVSPLHF
.	.	TRBV7-3	TRBJ2-7	TGTGCCAGCAGCTTAACCACGATGACAGGTCCCAACGAGCAGTACTTC	CASSLTTMTGPNEQYF
.	TRBD1	TRBV29-1	TRBJ1-2	TGCAGCGTCTTGACAGGGGACGGCTATGGCTACACCTTC	CSVLTGDGYGYTF
.	.	TRBV2	TRBJ1-2	TGTGCCGGCACTAGGGCTAACTATGGCTACACCTTC	CAGTRANYGYTF
.	.	TRBV7-9	TRBJ1-5	TGTGCCAGCAGCTTAGGGGCGTCGGGGCAGTCCCAGCATTTT	CASSLGASGQSQHF
.	.	TRBV20-1	TRBJ1-6	TGCAGTGCTAGAGACTTGGGGGACTCCTATAATTCACCCCTCCACTTT	CSARDLGDSYNSPLHF
.	.	TRBV5-7	TRBJ2-7	TGTGCCAGCAGCTTATCTCCAGGCGACTACGAGCAGTACTTC	CASSLSPGDYEQYF
.	.	TRBV20-1	TRBJ2-5	TGCAGTGCTAGAACTAGGCAAGAGACCCAGTACTTC	CSARTRQETQYF
.	.	TRBV10-3	TRBJ1-6	TGTGCCATCAAGGCCAGCCCTTCGGCCGGTTCACCCCTCCACTTT	CAIKASPSAGSPLHF
many	.	TRBV7-6	TRBJ2-5	TGTGCCAGCAGCCCTGGTGAGACCCAGTACTTC	CASSPGETQYF
.	.	TRBV24-1	TRBJ2-3	TGTGCCGCCAGTGGTTGGAGGGTGGATACGCAGTATTTT	CAASGWRVDTQYF
.	.	TRBV25-1	TRBJ1-5	TGTGCCAGCAGTTTAACCAGGCGAGATCAGCCCCAGCATTTT	CASSLTRRDQPQHF
.	.	TRBV7-2	TRBJ2-1	TGTGCCAGCAGCTTAGCAGGGTTAGCGGAGCAGTTCTTC	CASSLAGLAEQFF
.	.	TRBV11-3	TRBJ2-3	TGTGCCAGCAGCCAAACCCAGTACTCGCAGTATTTT	CASSQTQYSQYF
.	.	TRBV19	TRBJ1-5	TGTGCCAGTAGTATATCGGGTAGCTATCAGCCCCAGCATTTT	CASSISGSYQPQHF
.	.	TRBV6-4	TRBJ1-6	TGTGCCATCAAGGAGGCAGGAGGTCACTCACCCCTCCACTTT	CAIKEAGGHSPLHF
.	.	TRBV7-2	TRBJ2-3	TGTGCCAGCAGCCGTGTAGTACGAGATACGCAGTATTTT	CASSRVVRDTQYF
.	.	TRBV2	TRBJ1-1	TGTGCCAGCAGTGAAGGGGAGTCGGCAGGTAACGCTGAAGCTTTCTTT	CASSEGESAGNAEAFF
.	.	TRBV7-2	TRBJ2-3	TGTGCCAGCAGAGACAGCACAGATACGCAGTATTTT	CASRDSTDTQYF
.	TRBD2	TRBV9	TRBJ2-3	TGTGCCAGCAGCGTAGTAGAGCGGGGGGGCACAGATACGCAGTATTTT	CASSVVERGGTDTQYF
.	TRBD2	TRBV3-1	TRBJ2-7	TGTGCCAGCAGCCAGGGACCGTGGACTAGCGGGGGGTACGGGGCCTACGAGCAGTACTTC	CASSQGPWTSGGYGAYEQYF
once	.	TRBV7-8	TRBJ1-1	TGTGCCAGCAGCCCTAGGAGTCAGGGTCGGCCGAACACTGAAGCTTTCTTT	CASSPRSQGRPNTEAFF
few	TRBD1	TRBV15	TRBJ2-1	TGTGCCACCAGCAGGGGACAGGGGTCGGGCAATGAGCAGTTCTTC	CATSRGQGSGNEQFF
once	TRBD2	TRBV9	TRBJ2-5	TGTGCCAGCAGCGTAGCGGGGGGGCTTGGGACCCAGTACTTC	CASSVAGGLGTQYF
.	TRBD2	TRBV20-1	TRBJ2-5	TGCAGTGCTGGCCCGACTAGCGGGAAGGCCCAGTACTTC	CSAGPTSGKAQYF
.	.	TRBV29-1	TRBJ2-3	TGCAGCGACACAGGAGGAACTAGCACAGATACGCAGTATTTT	CSDTGGTSTDTQYF
.	.	TRBV20-1	TRBJ1-2	TGCAGTGCTAGAGAGGCCGGGCAGTATGGCTGCACCTTC	CSAREAGQYGCTF
few	TRBD1	TRBV10-3	TRBJ1-1	TGTGCCATCAGTGATATGGGACAGGGTGGCGTTGAAGCTTTCTTT	CAISDMGQGGVEAFF
few	.	TRBV7-6	TRBJ2-1	TGTGCCGGCAGCTTCGAACCAGCGACCTATGAGCAGTTCTTC	CAGSFEPATYEQFF
.	TRBD2	TRBV2	TRBJ2-7	TGTGCCAGCATCGCTAGACTAGCGGGGGGTTACGAGCAGTACTTC	CASIARLAGGYEQYF
.	.	TRBV5-1	TRBJ2-1	TGCGCCAGCGGCCTCTCCTCATACAGTGAGCAGTTCTTC	CASGLSSYSEQFF
many	TRBD1	TRBV27	TRBJ1-1	TGTGCCAGCAGTCTAAGGGGGCCCCCGGGCACTGAAGCTTTCTTT	CASSLRGPPGTEAFF
.	TRBD1	TRBV7-6	TRBJ1-3	TGTGCTAGCAGCGTTGGGACAGGGGCTGGAAACACCATATATTTT	CASSVGTGAGNTIYF